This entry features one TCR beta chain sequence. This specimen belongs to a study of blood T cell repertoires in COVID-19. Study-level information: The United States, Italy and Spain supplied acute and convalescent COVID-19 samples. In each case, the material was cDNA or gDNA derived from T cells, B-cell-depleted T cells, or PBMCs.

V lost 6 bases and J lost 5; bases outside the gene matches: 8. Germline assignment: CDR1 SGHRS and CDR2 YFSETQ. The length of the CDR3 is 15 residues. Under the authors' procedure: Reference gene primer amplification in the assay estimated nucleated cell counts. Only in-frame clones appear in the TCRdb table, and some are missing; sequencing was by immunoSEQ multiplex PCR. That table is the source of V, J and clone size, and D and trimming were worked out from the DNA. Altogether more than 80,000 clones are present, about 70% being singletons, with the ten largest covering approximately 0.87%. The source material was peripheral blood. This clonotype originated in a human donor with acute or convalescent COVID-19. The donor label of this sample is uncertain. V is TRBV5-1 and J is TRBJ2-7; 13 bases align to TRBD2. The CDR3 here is CASTENGLAGDEQYF. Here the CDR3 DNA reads TGCGCCAGCACCGAGAATGGACTAGCGGGGGACGAGCAGTACTTC.